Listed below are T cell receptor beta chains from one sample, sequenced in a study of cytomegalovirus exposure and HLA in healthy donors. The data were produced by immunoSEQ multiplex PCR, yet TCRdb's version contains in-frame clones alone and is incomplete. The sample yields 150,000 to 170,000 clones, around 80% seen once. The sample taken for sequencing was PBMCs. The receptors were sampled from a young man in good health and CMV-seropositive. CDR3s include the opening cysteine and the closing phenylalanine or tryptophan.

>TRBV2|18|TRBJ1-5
CASSEALGGNYSNQPQHF
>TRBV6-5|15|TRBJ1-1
CASSPRGGRGTEAFF
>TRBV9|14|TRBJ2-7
CASSVGASLYEQYF
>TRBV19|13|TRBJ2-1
CASSNRERREQFF
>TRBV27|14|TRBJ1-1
CASSPTRIYTEAFF
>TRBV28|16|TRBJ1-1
CASSPIGDWGHTEAFF
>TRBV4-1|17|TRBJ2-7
CASSRGQAGGAAGEQYF
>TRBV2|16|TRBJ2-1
CASSGYLAGGPNEQFF
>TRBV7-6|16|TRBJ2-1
CASSLGLAATDNGQFF
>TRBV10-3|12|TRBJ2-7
CATARQGYEQYF
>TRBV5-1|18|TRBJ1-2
CASSLAGTGASFNYGYTF
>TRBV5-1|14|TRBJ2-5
CASSLAGTQETQYF
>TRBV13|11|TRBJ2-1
CASSLHNEQFF
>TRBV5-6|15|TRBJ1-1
CASSIPTGGRTEAFF
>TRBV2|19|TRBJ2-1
CASSGTSGRAELVYNEQFF
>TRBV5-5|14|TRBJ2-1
CASSGLLGVNEQFF
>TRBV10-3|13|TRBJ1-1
CAISDRGGTEAFF
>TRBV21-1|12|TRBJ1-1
CASSSRCTEAFF
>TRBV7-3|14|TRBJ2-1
CASSLRGSAGEQFF
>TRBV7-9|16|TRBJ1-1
CASSSGTGVGNTEAFF
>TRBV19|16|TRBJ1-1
CASSSLVGGADTEAFF
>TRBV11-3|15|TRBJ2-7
CASSLGPTRCYEQYF
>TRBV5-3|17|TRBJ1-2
CARSLGSPGQGFYGYTF
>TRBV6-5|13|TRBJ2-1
CASRQGLRNEQFF
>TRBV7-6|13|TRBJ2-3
CASSLSFRDTQYF
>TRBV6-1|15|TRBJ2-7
CASSEGQFQTYEQYF
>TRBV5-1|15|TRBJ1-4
CASSLIGANNEKLFF